This TCR beta chain was sequenced during a study of T cells after yellow fever vaccination. TCRdb redid the calling of the 5' RACE reads with MiXCR, one entry per CDR3 protein. The sample records a few hundred thousand distinct CDR3 sequences, about 19% being singletons. V lost 2 bases and J 1 base, leaving 11 bases between the germline ends. CDR1 is SGHTA and CDR2 is FQGNSA in the germline V gene. The CDR3 loop spans 15 amino acids. Details on this clonotype: What it recognizes is unknown.

Regarding the study as a whole: Contamination of FACS-sorted repertoires by abundant clonotypes from the bulk population could occur. Of the clonotypes, a small share occurred in both CD4 and CD8 compartments.

The chain carries TRBV7-2 and TRBJ1-1; D might be TRBD1 (5 bases). The sequence came from a man younger than 40 who received the YFV17D yellow fever vaccine. Material: PBMCs, obtained 15 days after the yellow fever booster vaccination. The CDR3 sequence: CASSLTRATNTEAFF. The CDR3 bases are TGTGCCAGCAGCTTAACCAGGGCCACGAACACTGAAGCTTTCTTT.